The 13 T cell receptor beta chains below all came from one sample that was sequenced in a study of blood T cells in healthy people across ages. It was with a sample-barcoded 5' primer and a J-beta primer mix that a second PCR of roughly 7 to 12 cycles was run. TCRdb itself ran the 5' RACE reads through MiXCR, one entry per CDR3 protein. The sample lists some 1,500,000 distinct CDR3 sequences; under 55% were seen once. Sequencing was done on a sample of blood. The receptors come from a woman aged 18-30 years in good health.

The chain carries TRBV5-4 and TRBJ2-7; D unclear. CDR3 length equals 13 residues. The ends were cut back, 9 bases at V and 4 bases at J, with 17 bases in the middle. From germline, CDR1 is SGHNT and CDR2 YYREEE (reference sequence). The CDR3 region has the DNA TGTGCCACATCCGACCGAATGGGGTACGAGCAGTACTTC. Its protein product is CATSDRMGYEQYF.

J is TRBJ2-4 and V is TRBV20-1; 9 bases line up with TRBD2. The J call may be mistaken, given a closer DNA end match to TRBJ2-5. The V gene's germline CDR1 is DFQATT and CDR2 SNEGSKA (reference sequence). The CDR3 covers 15 residues. The CDR3 region is CSARDRTSVRETQYF. For the CDR3, the DNA is TGCAGTGCTAGAGATCGGACTAGCGTACGCGAGACCCAGTACTTC.

In this sample, this clonotype turned up once. This may come from a read error, since a much larger clone is one base off. The chain has TRBV7-9 and TRBJ2-3; unclear D gene. Trimming cost V 7 bases and J 5 bases, with 7 bases left between them. This CDR3 is 11 amino acids long. Per the germline V gene, CDR1 is SEHNR and CDR2 is FQNEAQ (reference sequence). CDR3 coding DNA: TGTGCCAGCAACTTCGAAGATACGCAGTATTTT. Its translation: CASNFEDTQYF.

The chain joins TRBV19 to TRBJ2-1; D might be TRBD2 (5 bases). The J call may be in error: the DNA end matches TRBJ2-7 better. CDR3 length: 16 amino acids. Looked up from germline, CDR1 is LNHDA and CDR2 is SQIVND (reference sequence). CDR3 protein: CASSIAGLSSYNEQYF. In DNA, the CDR3 is TGTGCCAGTAGTATAGCGGGGTTAAGCTCCTACAATGAGCAGTACTTC.

The chain has TRBV28 and TRBJ2-3; D call uncertain. CDR3 length: 15 residues. CDR1 is MDHEN, CDR2 SYDVKM, per germline. Between the trimmed V and J ends, which lost 4 bases and 1 base, there was a span of 12 bases. The CDR3 reads CASSSPSAGTDTQYF. CDR3 sequence (DNA): TGTGCCAGCAGTTCGCCTTCGGCAGGCACAGATACGCAGTATTTT.

Only a few counts were recorded for this clonotype. The chain couples TRBV20-1 to TRBJ2-1; TRBD2 matches at 9 bases. The CDR3 sequence is 16 residues long. CDR1 and CDR2 from the germline V gene are DFQATT and SNEGSKA (reference sequence). Germline trimming cut 0 bases from V and 2 bases from J; bases unmatched to any gene: 5. The CDR3 DNA follows: TGCAGTGCTAGAGATAGGCTAGCGGGACCCTACAATGAGCAGTTCTTC. Translation gives CSARDRLAGPYNEQFF.

V is TRBV7-6 and J is TRBJ1-2; TRBD1 matches at 10 bases. The V gene end was trimmed by 5 bases and the J gene end by 6 bases; junction bases not matched to a gene: 3. CDR1 is SGHVS, CDR2 FNYEAQ, per germline. There are 13 residues in the CDR3. The CDR3 loop is CASSKDRGHGYTF. CDR3 coding DNA: TGTGCCAGCAGCAAAGACAGGGGGCATGGCTACACCTTC.

V and J are TRBV6-1 and TRBJ1-6; weak D call: TRBD1 (5 bases). The CDR3 runs to 13 residues. V dropped 7 bases and J dropped 9 bases, with 13 bases sitting between them. Germline V gives CDR1 MNHNS, CDR2 SASEGT. CDR3 protein: CASIGGNGSPLHF. The CDR3, as DNA: TGTGCCAGCATCGGGGGGAACGGTTCACCCCTCCACTTT.

The table lists this clonotype with a few counts. CDR3 sequence: CASGLSPRLTDTQYF. The DNA of the CDR3 is TGTGCTAGTGGTTTATCCCCTCGTCTAACAGATACGCAGTATTTT. The rearrangement uses TRBV12-5 and TRBJ2-3; D is unclear. CDR3 length: 15 residues. V shed 3 bases and J shed 3 bases, with 13 bases lying between them. Germline V gives CDR1 LGHNT, CDR2 FRNRAP.

This clonotype was detected a few times. The gene calls are TRBV7-9 and TRBJ1-3; no clear D. CDR1 and CDR2 from the germline V gene are SEHNR and FQNEAQ (reference sequence). The V end was cut by 9 bases, the J end by 3 bases, with 6 bases between. The CDR3 has 11 amino acids. The CDR3 protein is CARDFGNTIYF. CDR3 coding DNA: TGTGCCAGGGATTTTGGAAACACCATATATTTT.

This chain links TRBV9 with TRBJ2-1; D may be TRBD2 (6 bases). The CDR3 consists of 16 residues. Between the trimmed V and J ends, which lost 4 bases and 6 bases, there was a span of 20 bases. Germline CDR1 is SGDLS and CDR2 is YYNGEE. The CDR3 nucleotides are TGTGCCAGCAGCCTGGCCCTTCCGGGAGAGGGCAATGAGCAGTTCTTC. Protein: CASSLALPGEGNEQFF.

V is TRBV19 and J is TRBJ2-5, with 9 bases that match TRBD1. Near its end, the DNA agrees better with TRBJ2-7, so the J call may be wrong. CDR1 LNHDA and CDR2 SQIVND come from the germline V gene (reference sequence). CDR3 length: 14 amino acids. CDR3 in DNA: TGTGCCACTGCCCCAACAGGGGGCATCTACGAGCAGTACTTC. It translates to CATAPTGGIYEQYF.

This chain joins TRBV4-1 and TRBJ2-5, with 12 bases that match TRBD1. CDR3 length: 15 amino acids. V dropped 3 bases and J dropped 4; count of bases not matched to a gene: 3. Per germline, CDR1 MGHRA and CDR2 YSYEKL. This chain's CDR3 is CASSHGTGGRETQYF. The CDR3, as DNA: TGCGCCAGCAGCCATGGGACAGGGGGCCGAGAGACCCAGTACTTC.